This T cell receptor (beta chain) was sequenced in a study of shared clonotypes between healthy human individuals. Participating donors were healthy, HIV-negative adults free of recent acute infections or vaccinations. Adults of Caucasian background living in Nashville, Tennessee made up all donors. Findings of the study overall: Compared with memory subsets, naive subsets generally had larger estimated richness. Roughly 4.7% was the fraction of naive CD4 clonotypes found shared across a few donors.

V was clipped by 2 bases and J by 3 bases, with 8 bases between them. Germline CDR1 and CDR2: SGDLS and YYNGEE. This CDR3 is built from 14 residues. The table came from immunoSEQ multiplex PCR; TCRdb's copy has only in-frame clones and leaves some out. The sample shows roughly 2 million clones, 85% to 95% of them seen only once. This clone was recorded only once. Its antigen is undetermined. The sample has other DNA sequences that encode this CDR3 too. The clonotype originates from a man younger than 35 in good health. The chain has TRBV9 and TRBJ2-2; D is uncertain. Sample: naive CD4+ T cells sorted from blood. The subset: CD45RA+ positively selected. The CDR3 loop is CASSVLDYTGELFF. CDR3 sequence (DNA): TGTGCCAGCAGCGTTCTAGATTACACCGGGGAGCTGTTTTTT.